This TCR beta chain was identified in a study of cytomegalovirus exposure and HLA in healthy donors (dated by TCRdb to about 2017). Regarding the research as a whole: In an earlier analysis of 550 to 750 of the donors, 250 to 300 Gb of sequence data and 95 million to 130 million unique TCR beta sequences from 150 million to 200 million T cells were reported. Roughly 310 gigabases of sequencing data and approximately 93 million unique TCR sequences were included in an early release covering about 700 HLA-typed donors. The genetic ancestry cluster associated with self-reported Caucasian donors included 81% of the 398 genotyped donors. The study was designed to test whether signatures of past pathogen exposure could be identified by cataloging public T cell receptors. The T cell repertoires of 670 or so subjects were profiled by immunosequencing and related to cytomegalovirus serostatus. A separate validation cohort of roughly 120 different subjects was used in addition to the approximately 700-subject first cohort. The study combined high-throughput TCR immunosequencing, statistical association of individual TCRs with disease status, and machine learning to predict cytomegalovirus infection status. To study patterns of TCR occurrence, a later analysis re-analyzed previously published TCR beta repertoires from several hundred donors and added high-resolution HLA genotyping. Rather than drawing on any new phenotypic data, the later analysis identified candidate immune exposures from TCR beta sequences and the way those sequences occurred across donors. In an earlier analysis of roughly 580 of the donors, high-throughput TCR beta sequencing was used to judge whether each TCR beta V gene segment behaved as functional or pseudogenic. Alongside the repertoire data, information on donor age, sex, ethnicity and CMV serostatus was compiled. A later genetic analysis used genome-wide SNP genotypes for about 65% of the 666 donors, treating that subset as a discovery cohort. Every repertoire in the discovery cohort had been generated on one and the same sequencing platform. HLA typing included class I and class II loci at four-digit resolution. The number of typed donors differed by locus: about 629-630 for A, B, C, DRB1 and DQB1; approximately 520 for DQA1; 606 for DPA1; and 450 to 480 for DPB1. Five DR-DQ haplotypes were handled as single units for association and clustering, since linkage in the cohort was strong. Among about 410 genotyped donors of the cohort, an average of roughly 230,000 unique TCR beta nucleotide sequences was sequenced per donor, of which 15% to 20% were non-productive. Summary of the overall study and its limitations: In a later genetic analysis, a missense DCLRE1C variant was associated with V-gene and J-gene trimming of TCR beta chains, and the association was replicated in an independent cohort. Linkage disequilibrium might explain the correlated functional status among segregating V segments, but an unknown experimental factor could not be excluded. The only immune exposure information available for the cohort was CMV serostatus. Because HLA typing was unavailable for some donors at each locus, only the typed subset was used in association tests. An earlier analysis of roughly 570 of the donors showed that most TCR beta V segments appeared in productive rearrangements either about 87% or about 30% of the time, which broadly matched IMGT annotations. A few of the identified cytomegalovirus-associated TCR beta chains were confirmed in vitro to be specific for cytomegalovirus antigens. According to the authors, the approach could potentially be generalized to other disease states and immunological phenotypes. Because counts were too low, approximately 15 rarely observed V segments, including chromosome 9 orphons, were excluded from the earlier analysis of 587 of the donors. A later analysis found that most CMV-associated TCR beta chains appeared HLA-restricted, with HLA associations seemingly driven largely by CMV exposure. Only TCR beta chains were sequenced in this cohort, and the absence of alpha or paired-chain data limited detectable features. The classifier was reported to diagnose cytomegalovirus status with high specificity and sensitivity in both the original and validation cohorts. Because the 87-base-pair reads could not distinguish some IMGT-functional V segments, including TRBV6-2 and TRBV6-3, those segments were excluded. A cluster of highly shared sequence variants was judged likely to be a technical artifact of the sequencing pipeline. The study gave a list of around 170 TCR beta chains associated with cytomegalovirus. Several of the top co-occurrence clusters appeared to be linked to parvovirus B19, influenza, CMV and Epstein-Barr virus, according to a later analysis. A further reported finding was that TCR beta sequences accurately predicted the HLA-A and HLA-B alleles for most subjects in the first cohort. Compared with equally common non-associated chains, HLA-associated TCR beta chains in a later analysis were more clonally expanded and had lower generation probabilities. Strong co-occurrence of HLA alleles, especially DR and DQ, made assigning TCR associations to individual alleles difficult. Specific HLA alleles were associated with 15,000 to 20,000 TCR beta sequences at a false discovery rate of 0.05 in a later analysis. According to a later genetic analysis, donors in an Asian-associated ancestry cluster had fewer N-insertions in productive TCRs than the approximately 630-donor mean. In a later analysis, TCR association rates were found to vary across HLA loci, with the most associated TCRs seen for DRB1 alleles and the fewest for HLA-C alleles. Across donors, most TCR sequences were observed very rarely, whereas some public TCRs were present in many individuals. Roughly uniform sequencing depth across donors was assumed in presence/absence analyses, although this assumption may not hold.

The library was prepared using the immunoSEQ multiplex PCR assay. A mixture of 60 forward primers for TCR Vbeta segments and 13 reverse primers for TCR Jbeta segments was used in the multiplex PCR. A multiplex PCR assay on genomic DNA amplified the CDR3 region of rearranged TCR beta genes. Amplified TCR beta libraries were sequenced as 87-base-pair reads on the Illumina HiSeq System. For the original study's pipeline: In a later analysis, tens of millions of unique TCR beta chains were counted across the roughly 670 repertoires, and roughly 11 million of these chains were shared by at least two donors. Raw reads were error-corrected and collapsed into unique sequences with a nearest-neighbor algorithm that merged closely related sequences to remove PCR and sequencing errors. Alignment of CDR3 sequences to IMGT reference sequences was used to assign V, D and J gene segments. For a sequence to be retained, at least a six-nucleotide match to both a V gene segment and a J gene segment was required. Rearrangements were classified as productive when the CDR3 lacked stop codons and remained in frame with V and J, and all other rearrangements were classified as non-productive. CDR3 was defined by IMGT convention, running from the second conserved V-encoded cysteine to the conserved J-encoded phenylalanine. The earlier analysis of some 600 of the donors excluded sequences that lacked an unambiguous match to a single V gene segment. An earlier analysis of approximately 590 of the donors called V segments functional above 56.7% productive rearrangements and segregating when the between-donor standard deviation exceeded 5%. A statistical classification framework was built to diagnose cytomegalovirus status from the catalog of TCR beta chain sequences. A later analysis assigned V and J genes by comparing TCR nucleotide sequences with IMGT/GENE-DB human TR gene sequences. Using the TCRdist pipeline, a later analysis assigned CDR3 sequences along with most-parsimonious VDJ recombination scenarios. A later analysis defined each TCR beta chain by its CDR3 amino acid sequence plus V-gene family, and excluded reads lacking a unique V-gene family. In a later analysis, 550 to 650 highly shared, low-generation-probability nucleotide sequences were removed to address suspected cross-contamination and a sequencing artifact. In a later analysis, a clonal expansion index was calculated for each public chain from normalized within-repertoire ranks of inferred template counts. In a later analysis, generation probabilities were computed with a VDJ recombination model fitted to out-of-frame rearrangements, and the resulting probabilities were checked against IGoR. A later analysis scored TCR-TCR, TCR-HLA and TCR-CMV co-occurrence with hypergeometric tests, applying a repertoire-size bias correction to TCR pairs. To estimate false discovery rates, a later analysis permuted the HLA or CMV assignments 20 times. In a later analysis, co-occurring TCRs were grouped with DBSCAN, and TCRdist sequence similarity was added when clustering was performed within HLA-allele-positive subsets. Repertoires with fewer than 30,000 or more than 120,000 public chains, plus five repertoires with anomalous nucleotide sharing, were excluded from co-occurrence clustering. The table comes from immuneACCESS by way of TCRdb, which keeps in-frame sequences with V and J called. Part of the clones is missing from these tables; in studies checked, under half for an unresolved V gene and the rest for unknown reasons. Clone size and V and J calls were adopted from that table, with D and trimming inferred from the DNA. Counted in this sample were roughly 97,000 clones; roughly 78% of them appeared once. Of the sample, more than 1.5% is held by the ten largest clones.

V and J are truncated by 1 base and 4 bases respectively, leaving an intervening sequence of 10 bases. Including cysteine and phenylalanine, the CDR3 has 15 amino acids. The kept DNA is CDR3 alone, 45 bases in frame from the first base. The germline V gene (reference sequence) gives CDR1 as SEHNR and CDR2 as FQNEAQ. In total, 600 or so healthy bone marrow donors made up the cohort. At the time of sampling, all cohort members were nominally healthy, though unrecorded immune exposures were likely present. The donor was CMV seronegative and was included in the group of a few hundred seronegative cohort members. Every donor gave a peripheral blood sample, and the peripheral blood mononuclear cells from that sample were used for TCR beta sequencing. The Qiagen DNeasy Blood Extraction Kit was used to extract genomic DNA from the blood cell samples. For this clone: Its antigen target is currently unknown. No much larger clone exists at a distance of one base, and base qualities are not known.

Specimen: PBMCs. This sequence originates from a woman aged 40 to 50 in good health and CMV-seronegative. Rearrangement joined TRBV7-9 to TRBJ2-2; TRBD1 might be the D gene, on 6 matching bases. Here the CDR3 is given as CASSLGGGPTGELFF. The nucleotide sequence is TGTGCCAGCAGCTTAGGTGGGGGCCCCACCGGGGAGCTGTTTTTT.